A single sample is the source of the 24 T cell receptor beta chains below, sequenced in a study of circulating and synovial CD4+ cells in juvenile arthritis. Sequenced by immunoSEQ multiplex PCR; TCRdb stores in-frame clones only, minus some. Here the sample spans about 32,000 clones, around 95% being singletons. The material sequenced was CD4+ T cells from blood. The source is a human donor with juvenile idiopathic arthritis.

The gene calls are TRBV4-1 and TRBJ2-1; no clear D gene. CDR1 MGHRA and CDR2 YSYEKL come from the germline V gene. The CDR3 loop spans 15 amino acids. V was pared by 1 base and J by 0 bases, with 7 bases between. The CDR3 nucleotides read TGCGCCAGCAGCCAAGGGCCGGGCTCCTACAATGAGCAGTTCTTC. Residues: CASSQGPGSYNEQFF.

V and J are TRBV5-1 and TRBJ2-3, with TRBD1 matching 9 bases. This CDR3 region has 15 residues. Germline V gene lookup returns CDR1 SGHRS and CDR2 YFSETQ. J lost 2 bases, V lost 2 bases, and 3 bases had no gene match. CDR3 in DNA: TGCGCCAGCAGCTTAACAGGGGGCATCACAGATACGCAGTATTTT. This gives the protein CASSLTGGITDTQYF.

The rearrangement joins TRBV29-1 to TRBJ2-3; tentatively, D is TRBD2 (5 bases). Trimming removed 5 bases from V and 8 bases from J, with 17 bases in between. Germline assignment: CDR1 SQVTM and CDR2 ANQGSEA. The CDR3 runs 13 residues. CDR3 loop: CSVSRDQKGTQYF. The CDR3 DNA sequence: TGCAGCGTTAGCCGGGATCAGAAGGGTACGCAGTATTTT.

The gene calls are TRBV7-6 and TRBJ2-7, with 7 nucleotides matching TRBD2. The CDR3 spans 14 residues. Losses at the gene ends were 1 base for V and 6 bases for J; bases not matched to a gene: 6. Germline assignment: CDR1 SGHVS and CDR2 FNYEAQ. In DNA, the CDR3 is TGTGCCAGCAGCTTAGTGGCGGGAGTGGCCGAGCAGTACTTC. Translated, it gives CASSLVAGVAEQYF.

V usage is TRBV5-6 and J usage is TRBJ2-7; 7 bases agree with TRBD1. This CDR3 is 19 amino acids long. The germline CDR1 and CDR2 sequences are SGHDT and YYEEEE. V dropped 4 bases and J dropped 6; count of bases not matched to a gene: 25. CDR3 sequence (DNA): TGTGCCAGCAGCGCCGGACAGGTGCCCCCGAAGGGTAGATCACGCGAGCAGTACTTC. Residues: CASSAGQVPPKGRSREQYF.

The CDR3 sequence: CASSQGDRAFQETQYF. DNA of the CDR3: TGTGCCAGCAGCCAGGGCGACAGGGCCTTCCAAGAGACCCAGTACTTC. The V gene is TRBV14, the J gene TRBJ2-5, with 7 bases that match TRBD1. This CDR3 is built from 16 residues. J gave up 1 base and V 3 bases, and 8 bases lay outside the gene matches. Germline V CDR1 and CDR2: SGHDN, FVKESK.

This clone was observed a handful of times. The rearrangement uses TRBV5-8 and TRBJ1-4; TRBD1 matches at 7 bases. The V gene's germline CDR1 is SGHTS and CDR2 YDEGEE. The ends lost 1 base at V and 8 bases at J; junction bases unmatched: 11. The CDR3 extends over 16 amino acids. CDR3 coding DNA: TGTGCCAGCAGCTTGCGACAGGGAATCAAAGGCGAAAAACTGTTTTTT. Amino acids: CASSLRQGIKGEKLFF.

V gene TRBV15 combines with J gene TRBJ2-7; 13 bases line up with TRBD2. The germline V gene has CDR1 LNHNV and CDR2 YYDKDF (reference sequence). Trimming took 0 bases from V and 1 from J; bases not matched to a gene: 9. This CDR3 contains 19 residues. The CDR3: CATSRDGTSGIARSYEQYF. CDR3 nucleotide sequence: TGTGCCACCAGCAGAGATGGGACTAGCGGGATTGCACGGTCCTACGAGCAGTACTTC.

The CDR3, as DNA: TGTGCCAGCAGTTTCCAACTTCTAGCGGGCCCCAATGAGCAGTTCTTC. It is translated as CASSFQLLAGPNEQFF. The J gene is TRBJ2-1, the V gene TRBV28, with 8 bases matching TRBD2. This CDR3 has 16 amino acids. CDR1 MDHEN and CDR2 SYDVKM come from the germline V gene. The V and J ends lost 3 bases and 6 bases, in that order; junction bases with no gene match: 10. The whole variable domain, remainder taken from reference TRBV28 and TRBJ2-1, is DVKVTQSSRYLVKRTGEKVFLECVQDMDHENMFWYRQDPGLGLRLIYFSYDVKMKEKGDIPEGYSVSREKKERFSLILESASTNQTSMYLCASSFQLLAGPNEQFFGPGTRLTVL.

V usage is TRBV4-2 and J usage is TRBJ2-3, with D possibly matching TRBD2 (5 bases). Germline assignment: CDR1 LGHNA and CDR2 YNFKEQ. The length of the CDR3 is 15 residues. The V and J ends lost 2 bases and 2 bases respectively, with 11 bases between them. The CDR3 nucleotides read TGTGCCAGCAGCCAAATTAGCGCTCACACAGATACGCAGTATTTT. This codes for CASSQISAHTDTQYF.

The rearrangement uses TRBV10-3 and TRBJ2-3; tentatively, D is TRBD1 (5 bases). V lost 4 bases and J 6 bases, leaving 17 bases between the germline ends. Germline CDR1 reads ENHRY; CDR2 reads SYGVKD. This CDR3 has 15 amino acids. The chain's CDR3 is CAISAGQGKGDTQYF. CDR3 nucleotides: TGTGCCATCAGTGCCGGCCAGGGCAAAGGGGATACGCAGTATTTT.

The rearrangement uses TRBV30 and TRBJ2-3; maybe TRBD2 (6 bases). This CDR3 region has 13 residues. V shed 1 base and J shed 4 bases, with 9 bases lying between them. Germline CDR1 is GTSNPN and CDR2 is SVGIG (reference sequence). The CDR3 DNA sequence: TGTGCCTGGAGTGGGATAGCGGCAGATACGCAGTATTTT. Its translation: CAWSGIAADTQYF.

A single count supports this clone. V gene TRBV5-1 combines with J gene TRBJ2-3; 9 bases map to TRBD1. After removal of 3 bases from V and 6 bases from J, the junction contained 11 bases not matched to a gene. Germline V gene lookup returns CDR1 SGHRS and CDR2 YFSETQ. The CDR3 covers 16 residues. The CDR3 region is CASSSTTGGATDTQYF. In DNA, the CDR3 is TGCGCCAGCAGCTCTACTACAGGGGGCGCGACGGATACGCAGTATTTT.

V is TRBV28 and J is TRBJ2-4; 7 positions match TRBD1. Germline lookup yields CDR1 MDHEN and CDR2 SYDVKM. The CDR3 contains 15 residues. After removal of 3 bases from V and 4 bases from J, the junction contained 6 bases not matched to a gene. The CDR3 DNA is TGTGCCAGCAGTTTCCGACAGGGAGTTAAAAACATTCAGTACTTC. Amino acid sequence: CASSFRQGVKNIQYF.

J is TRBJ1-1 and V is TRBV18; D is possibly TRBD1 (6 bases). Germline CDR1 reads KGHSH; CDR2 reads LQKENI. The CDR3 runs 14 residues. V lost 3 bases and J 1 base, leaving 9 bases between the germline ends. Here the CDR3 reads CASSPDRANTEAFF. CDR3 DNA: TGTGCCAGCTCACCGGACAGAGCGAACACTGAAGCTTTCTTT.

The chain recombines TRBV4-2 with TRBJ2-3; 13 bases match TRBD2. Germline-derived CDR1 and CDR2 are LGHNA and YNFKEQ. With 4 bases clipped from V and 3 bases from J, the junction kept 1 base outside the gene matches. The CDR3 is 15 residues long. CDR3 protein: CASSLTSGRTDTQYF. DNA of the CDR3: TGTGCCAGCAGCCTGACTAGCGGGAGGACAGATACGCAGTATTTT.

J is TRBJ2-3 and V is TRBV30, with 9 nucleotides matching TRBD2. V lost 0 bases, J lost 8 bases, and 6 bases stayed unmatched. Per the germline V gene, CDR1 is GTSNPN and CDR2 is SVGIG (reference sequence). The CDR3 sequence is 14 residues long. The chain's CDR3 is CAWSVSGRMGTQYF. Here the CDR3 DNA reads TGTGCCTGGAGTGTAAGCGGGAGGATGGGTACGCAGTATTTT.

V usage is TRBV27 and J usage is TRBJ2-7, with 8 bases lining up with TRBD1. CDR3 size: 15 residues. Germline V gene lookup returns CDR1 MNHEY and CDR2 SMNVEV (reference sequence). Trimming took 2 bases from V and 7 from J; bases not matched to a gene: 10. Here the CDR3 reads CASSLLNDRGGEQYF. As DNA, the CDR3 is TGTGCCAGCAGTTTACTCAATGACAGGGGCGGGGAGCAGTACTTC.

CDR3 sequence (DNA): TGTGCCAGCAGCTCACGAGGGGGGGCGTACAATGAGCAGTTCTTC. Its protein is CASSSRGGAYNEQFF. The chain carries TRBV5-6 and TRBJ2-1, with D tentatively TRBD2 (7 bases). This CDR3 has 15 amino acids. In germline, CDR1 is SGHDT, CDR2 YYEEEE. The V end lost 3 bases, the J end lost 4 bases, and 14 bases lay between the germline ends. The variable domain in full, completed from reference TRBV5-6 and TRBJ2-1, reads DAGVTQSPTHLIKTRGQQVTLRCSPKSGHDTVSWYQQALGQGPQFIFQYYEEEERQRGNFPDRFSGHQFPNYSSELNVNALLLGDSALYLCASSSRGGAYNEQFFGPGTRLTVL.

The chain uses TRBV28 and TRBJ2-2, with 12 positions matching TRBD2. The CDR3 consists of 21 residues. Germline lookup yields CDR1 MDHEN and CDR2 SYDVKM. V lost 8 bases and J lost 5; bases outside the gene matches: 24. The DNA of the CDR3 is TGTGCCAGCCGGAACCCTCGCCAGTTGACTAGCGGGGGAATGGATACCGGGGAGCTGTTTTTT. It encodes CASRNPRQLTSGGMDTGELFF.

This clone was found once. The chain combines TRBV29-1 with TRBJ1-1; D remains unclear. The ends were cut back, 7 bases at V and 3 bases at J, with 12 bases in the middle. Germline V gene sequence: CDR1 SQVTM, CDR2 ANQGSEA. CDR3 size: 12 residues. In DNA, the CDR3 is TGCAGCGCAAAGAGTCGGGACACTGAAGCTTTCTTT. Translation gives CSAKSRDTEAFF.

The chain has TRBV7-8 and TRBJ2-1; D ambiguous. Germline assignment: CDR1 SGHVS and CDR2 FQNEAQ. The CDR3 loop spans 11 amino acids. V lost 5 bases and J 8 bases, leaving 7 bases between the germline ends. The CDR3 sequence: CASSQSDEQFF. DNA for the CDR3: TGTGCCAGCAGCCAAAGCGATGAGCAGTTCTTC.

J is TRBJ1-1 and V is TRBV30; D may be TRBD1 (6 bases). The germline V gene has CDR1 GTSNPN and CDR2 SVGIG (reference sequence). Trimming shortened V by 2 bases and J by 1 base, and 11 bases separated the two germline ends. This CDR3 contains 14 residues. DNA for the CDR3: TGTGCCTGGAGTTTAACGACAGGGAACACTGAAGCTTTCTTT. Translated, it gives CAWSLTTGNTEAFF.

The V call is TRBV6-6, the J call TRBJ2-7, with TRBD2 matching 9 bases. This CDR3 has 15 amino acids. Trimming took 5 bases from V and 7 from J; bases not matched to a gene: 12. Germline CDR1 is MNHNY and CDR2 is SVGAGI (reference sequence). The CDR3 DNA reads as TGTGCCAGCAGTCTGTCGCGGGGGGGGGTCGGAGAGCAGTACTTC. It encodes CASSLSRGGVGEQYF.